This is a list of T cell receptor beta chains from one sample in a study of T cell changes during pregnancy in multiple sclerosis. Sequencing was performed with immunoSEQ multiplex PCR; in TCRdb, only in-frame clones are kept and a portion is missing. The table lists around 62,000 clones, nearly 90% of them singletons, with 2% to 3% in the top ten. The source was peripheral blood, collected in the first trimester of pregnancy. The source is a female donor with multiple sclerosis, enrolled in a pregnancy study. Both conserved end residues are part of each CDR3. D genes are given only for firm matches. Part of the rows lack a size; the others show once, few, many or a class for expanded clones.

CASSVVNSLSGNTIYF,TGTGCCAGCAGCGTAGTGAACAGTTTGTCTGGAAACACCATATATTTT,.,TRBJ1-3,TRBV9,once
CASSLPYRTSGSLEVQFF,TGTGCCAGCAGCTTACCTTATAGGACTAGCGGGAGTTTGGAAGTGCAGTTCTTC,TRBD2,TRBJ2-1,TRBV7-8,few
CASSYSGQASDEQYF,TGTGCCAGCAGTTATTCTGGACAGGCCTCAGACGAGCAGTACTTC,TRBD1,TRBJ2-7,TRBV6-5,.
CASSGRDRALFKFF,TGTGCCAGCAGTGGAAGGGACAGGGCGTTGTTCAAGTTCTTC,TRBD1,TRBJ2-1,TRBV6-1,.
CASSEVQGAYSYTF,TGTGCCAGCAGTGAAGTCCAGGGGGCCTATAGCTACACCTTC,TRBD1,TRBJ1-2,TRBV2,.
CASSQAGGFYEQYF,TGTGCCAGCAGCCAAGCGGGTGGTTTCTACGAGCAGTACTTC,.,TRBJ2-7,TRBV14,.
CASSRGQAGNTIYF,TGTGCCAGCAGCCGCGGGCAGGCCGGAAACACCATATATTTT,.,TRBJ1-3,TRBV5-6,.
CASKDRYYGYTF,TGTGCCAGCAAGGACAGGTACTATGGCTACACCTTC,TRBD1,TRBJ1-2,TRBV27,.
CAISDGQGSNQPQHF,TGTGCCATCAGTGACGGGCAGGGTAGCAATCAGCCCCAGCATTTT,.,TRBJ1-5,TRBV10-3,.
CASSLQGGDGYTF,TGCGCCAGCAGCTTACAGGGGGGCGATGGCTACACCTTC,TRBD1,TRBJ1-2,TRBV5-1,.
CASSLVAGGEYEQYF,TGTGCCAGCAGCTTAGTGGCGGGAGGGGAATACGAGCAGTACTTC,TRBD2,TRBJ2-7,TRBV13,.
CASSLDWIETQYF,TGCGCCAGCAGCTTAGACTGGATAGAGACCCAGTACTTC,.,TRBJ2-5,TRBV5-1,.
CASSLLEVWTASYNEQFF,TGTGCCAGCAGCTTACTCGAGGTCTGGACAGCCTCCTACAATGAGCAGTTCTTC,.,TRBJ2-1,TRBV7-9,.
CAWSLENTEAFF,TGTGCCTGGAGTTTAGAAAACACTGAAGCTTTCTTT,.,TRBJ1-1,TRBV30,.
CASSGGTGGYTEAFF,TGTGCCAGCAGCGGAGGGACAGGGGGATACACTGAAGCTTTCTTT,TRBD1,TRBJ1-1,TRBV9,.
CASSPFGDLGASEQYF,TGTGCCAGCAGCCCGTTCGGGGACTTAGGGGCCTCCGAGCAGTACTTC,.,TRBJ2-7,TRBV7-2,.
CASSSQGANNEQFF,TGTGCCAGCAGCTCGCAGGGGGCTAACAATGAGCAGTTCTTC,TRBD1,TRBJ2-1,TRBV7-7,.
CASKSNFALSEKLFF,TGTGCCAGTAAGTCCAACTTTGCCCTGAGTGAAAAACTGTTTTTT,.,TRBJ1-4,TRBV19,.
CASSLQGAETQYF,TGCGCCAGCAGCTTGCAGGGGGCTGAGACCCAGTACTTC,TRBD1,TRBJ2-5,TRBV5-1,.
CASSGPEQGNDGYTF,TGTGCCAGCAGTGGGCCCGAACAGGGGAACGACGGCTACACCTTC,TRBD1,TRBJ1-2,TRBV25-1,.
CASDSGSNYNEQFF,TGTGCCAGCGATAGCGGGAGTAACTACAATGAGCAGTTCTTC,TRBD2,TRBJ2-1,TRBV25-1,.
CASSSSGTGVSGYTF,TGTGCCAGCAGCTCGTCCGGGACAGGGGTTTCCGGCTACACCTTC,TRBD1,TRBJ1-2,TRBV7-9,once
CASSEREGAFF,TGTGCCAGCAGTGAACGGGAAGGGGCTTTCTTT,.,TRBJ1-1,TRBV6-1,.
CASSEPGGNTGELFF,TGTGCCAGCAGTGAACCGGGAGGGAACACCGGGGAGCTGTTTTTT,TRBD2,TRBJ2-2,TRBV25-1,.
CASSLMTENHGYTF,TGTGCCAGCAGCCTAATGACAGAAAACCATGGCTACACCTTC,.,TRBJ1-2,TRBV7-8,.
CAIRPDRGHEKLFF,TGTGCCATCAGACCAGACAGGGGCCATGAAAAACTGTTTTTT,TRBD1,TRBJ1-4,TRBV10-3,.
CASSMDRGGEQYF,TGTGCCAGTAGTATGGACAGGGGGGGGGAGCAGTACTTC,TRBD1,TRBJ2-7,TRBV19,once
CASSLEVQGSYEQYF,TGTGCCAGCAGCTTAGAGGTCCAGGGGTCCTACGAGCAGTACTTC,.,TRBJ2-7,TRBV7-9,.
CSGSGTGGPNTGELFF,TGCAGCGGAAGCGGGACAGGGGGCCCGAACACCGGGGAGCTGTTTTTT,TRBD1,TRBJ2-2,TRBV29-1,once
CAWIITSGTQYF,TGTGCCTGGATTATCACTAGCGGGACACAGTATTTT,TRBD2,TRBJ2-3,TRBV30,.
CASRDRQGWENQPQHF,TGTGCCAGCAGGGATCGACAGGGATGGGAGAATCAGCCCCAGCATTTT,TRBD1,TRBJ1-5,TRBV7-2,.
CASSSSQRGAKYEQYF,TGTGCCAGCAGCTCTTCTCAGCGGGGGGCCAAGTACGAGCAGTACTTC,TRBD2,TRBJ2-7,TRBV4-2,.
CASSVSGGSYNEQFF,TGTGCCAGTAGTGTTAGCGGCGGCTCCTACAATGAGCAGTTCTTC,.,TRBJ2-1,TRBV19,.
CASSLVPRGYSYEQYF,TGCGCCAGCAGCTTGGTTCCCAGGGGGTATTCCTACGAGCAGTACTTC,TRBD1,TRBJ2-7,TRBV5-1,.
CASSFRGENTGELFF,TGTGCCAGCAGCTTCAGGGGTGAAAACACCGGGGAGCTGTTTTTT,.,TRBJ2-2,TRBV11-2,.
CASSLWGEGNQPQHF,TGTGCCAGCAGTCTCTGGGGGGAGGGCAATCAGCCCCAGCATTTT,.,TRBJ1-5,TRBV27,.
CASSLTQGTEQFF,TGTGCCAGCAGCTTAACGCAGGGTACTGAGCAGTTCTTC,.,TRBJ2-1,TRBV7-3,.
CASSSTPDRVTDEQYF,TGTGCCAGCAGTTCTACTCCGGACAGGGTAACTGACGAGCAGTACTTC,TRBD1,TRBJ2-7,TRBV27,.
CASSSTGSGNTIYF,TGTGCCAGCAGCTCGACAGGGTCTGGAAACACCATATATTTT,TRBD1,TRBJ1-3,TRBV7-2,.
CASSMQGSETQYF,TGTGCCAGTAGTATGCAGGGCTCAGAGACCCAGTACTTC,.,TRBJ2-5,TRBV19,.
CASSEGSGGPETQYF,TGTGCCAGCAGTGAGGGGAGCGGGGGACCGGAGACCCAGTACTTC,TRBD2,TRBJ2-5,TRBV6-4,.
CASSLTSGNFNEQFF,TGTGCCAGTAGCCTAACTAGCGGGAATTTCAATGAGCAGTTCTTC,TRBD2,TRBJ2-1,TRBV19,.
CASSRGGVAGVYNEQFF,TGCGCCAGCAGCCGGGGGGGGGTAGCGGGAGTTTACAATGAGCAGTTCTTC,TRBD2,TRBJ2-1,TRBV4-1,.